The present T cell receptor (beta chain) was sequenced within a study of T cells in Graves' hyperthyroidism and ophthalmopathy. This clonotype was counted ten times or more. V was pared by 1 base and J by 8 bases, with 11 bases between. This CDR3 is 13 amino acids long. The diagnostic basis comprised clinical symptoms, serum thyroxine and TRAb, thyroid ultrasound and orbital computed tomography. Fresh peripheral blood, approximately 9.7 ml, was the source of the PBMCs. From RNA transcripts, TCR beta CDR3 regions were amplified. A first-round RT-PCR of the TCR CDR3 used the HTBI primer set. MiXCR, run by TCRdb on the multiplex PCR reads, gives a single entry per CDR3 protein. Here the sample spans about 530,000 distinct CDR3 sequences, roughly 15% being singletons.

The gene calls are TRBV12-3 or TRBV12-4 and TRBJ1-2; D gene ambiguous. Sequenced: blood. The source is a woman aged 18-35 years with Graves' ophthalmopathy. Written as DNA, the CDR3 is TGTGCCAGCAGTTTAGTAAGGGATCGGGGCTACACCTTC. This translates into CASSLVRDRGYTF.